The 17 T cell receptor beta chains listed next were all sequenced from one sample in a study of early T cells in non-severe SARS-CoV-2 infection. Each CDR3 protein gets one entry after TCRdb re-called the 5' RACE reads with MiXCR. The sample has 81,000 or so distinct CDR3 sequences, over 9.5% seen once. Source material: whole blood. These receptors originate from an adult who was a healthcare worker with PCR-confirmed SARS-CoV-2 infection or an uninfected control (not recorded which).

This rearrangement joins TRBV11-2 to TRBJ2-3, with 8 positions matching TRBD1. This CDR3 has 15 residues. The V gene's germline CDR1 is SGHAT and CDR2 FQNNGV. V shed 1 base and J 5 bases; nucleotides not matched to a gene: 5. CDR3 loop: CASSLGQGAGDTQYF. The CDR3 DNA is TGTGCCAGCAGCTTAGGTCAGGGGGCAGGAGATACGCAGTATTTT.

The gene calls are TRBV7-9 and TRBJ2-2, with 14 bases lining up with TRBD2. Trimming cost V 5 bases and J 6 bases; bases outside gene matches: 5. Looked up from germline, CDR1 is SEHNR and CDR2 is FQNEAQ (reference sequence). This CDR3 contains 16 residues. CDR3 amino acids: CASSLGLAGEAGELFF. For the CDR3, the DNA is TGTGCCAGCAGCCTGGGACTAGCGGGAGAGGCCGGGGAGCTGTTTTTT.

This clonotype was counted only a few times. This chain links TRBV7-6 with TRBJ2-1, with 9 bases that match TRBD2. The CDR3 spans 14 residues. Trimming at V came to 0 bases and at J to 10 bases, leaving 4 bases not matched to a gene. Germline loops: CDR1 SGHVS, CDR2 FNYEAQ. In nucleotides, the CDR3 is TGTGCCAGCAGCTTAGCGGGACTAGCAGGGGAGCAGTTCTTC. As protein: CASSLAGLAGEQFF.

The chain employs TRBV19 and TRBJ1-1, with 7 positions matching TRBD1. This CDR3 is 15 amino acids long. V was pared by 7 bases and J by 4 bases, with 12 bases of the junction left unmatched. Germline CDR1 LNHDA, CDR2 SQIVND (reference sequence). This CDR3 reads CASTMGQTAGTEAFF. DNA for the CDR3: TGTGCCAGTACTATGGGACAGACGGCGGGCACTGAAGCTTTCTTT.

V is TRBV5-1 and J is TRBJ1-4, with TRBD1 matching over 8 bases. The CDR3 has 15 residues. V shed 0 bases and J 7 bases; nucleotides not matched to a gene: 5. CDR1 is SGHRS and CDR2 is YFSETQ in the germline V gene. DNA of the CDR3: TGCGCCAGCAGCTTGGAAACAGGGGGTTTTGAAAAACTGTTTTTT. It yields the protein CASSLETGGFEKLFF.

This clonotype was seen at least ten times. The rearrangement links TRBV29-1 to TRBJ1-1; 9 bases align to TRBD1. The CDR3 is made up of 13 amino acids. The J segment lost 5 bases and the V segment lost 6 bases, leaving 7 bases of the junction unmatched. The germline CDR1 and CDR2 sequences are SQVTM and ANQGSEA. CDR3 sequence (DNA): TGCAGCGTGGACACAGGGGGCGGAACTGAAGCTTTCTTT. Translated, it gives CSVDTGGGTEAFF.

Concerning this clonotype itself: A much larger clone differs by one base, so this may be a read error. V and J are TRBV3-1 and TRBJ2-7; 7 bases match TRBD1. After removal of 3 bases from V and 2 bases from J, the junction contained 1 base not matched to a gene. Per the germline V gene, CDR1 is LGHDT and CDR2 is YNNKEL (reference sequence). The CDR3 sequence is 13 residues long. CDR3 sequence: CASSQTGTYEQYF. As DNA, the CDR3 is TGTGCCAGCAGCCAGACAGGGACCTACGAGCAGTACTTC.

In this sample, this clonotype turned up a few times. The chain is built from TRBV2 and TRBJ1-1; perhaps TRBD1 as D (6 bases). This CDR3 comprises 15 residues. CDR1 is SNHLY and CDR2 is FYNNEI in the germline V gene. V gave up 6 bases and J gave up 1 base, with 15 bases separating them. CDR3 protein: CASRRGGTQNTEAFF. The DNA of the CDR3 is TGTGCCAGCAGGAGGGGGGGTACTCAGAACACTGAAGCTTTCTTT. Combining the CDR3 with reference TRBV2 and TRBJ1-1 gives the whole variable domain EPEVTQTPSHQVTQMGQEVILRCVPISNHLYFYWYRQILGQKVEFLVSFYNNEISEKSEIFDDQFSVERPDGSNFTLKIRSTKLEDSAMYFCASRRGGTQNTEAFFGQGTRLTVV.

This clonotype was seen a handful of times. CDR3 region: CSARGSGRMNEQFF. The CDR3 DNA reads as TGCAGTGCTAGAGGAAGCGGGAGGATGAATGAGCAGTTCTTC. This chain links TRBV20-1 with TRBJ2-1; TRBD2 matches at 9 bases. The length of the CDR3 is 14 residues. V was clipped by 1 base and J by 7 bases; unmatched bases: 5. Germline CDR1 is DFQATT and CDR2 is SNEGSKA (reference sequence).

At least ten counts were recorded for this clonotype. This chain links TRBV5-1 with TRBJ2-3; TRBD2 agrees at 14 bases. The CDR3 consists of 16 residues. The germline gives CDR1 SGHRS, CDR2 YFSETQ. V lost 5 bases to trimming and J lost 3 bases; unmatched junction nucleotides: 5. For the CDR3, the DNA is TGCGCCAGCAGGGGGACTAGCGGGAGCTGGACAGATACGCAGTATTTT. Protein sequence: CASRGTSGSWTDTQYF.

The sample holds a few counts of this clonotype. The chain joins TRBV4-1 to TRBJ2-7; weak D call: TRBD2 (5 bases). The CDR3 has 13 amino acids. Trimming took off 5 bases at V and 2 bases at J, with 10 bases between the two ends. CDR1 MGHRA and CDR2 YSYEKL come from the germline V gene. The CDR3 loop is CASSAAEAYEQYF. CDR3 bases: TGCGCCAGCAGCGCGGCGGAGGCCTACGAGCAGTACTTC.

This clonotype was counted ten times or more. The genes are TRBV12-3 or TRBV12-4 and TRBJ1-3; no reliable D call. Trimming removed 2 bases from V and 6 bases from J, with 11 bases in between. The CDR3 is 14 residues long. In nucleotides, the CDR3 is TGTGCCAGCAGTTTAACCGGAGAGGTAAACACCATATATTTT. Its translation is CASSLTGEVNTIYF.

This clonotype showed up just a few times. This sequence joins TRBV7-6 and TRBJ2-1; D could derive from TRBD1 or TRBD2 (10 bases each). This CDR3 is built from 21 residues. Germline CDR1 and CDR2: SGHVS and FNYEAQ. The V gene lost 5 bases and the J gene lost 4 bases, with 33 bases spanning the gap. This CDR3 is CASSQKKGQGPSGRAYNEQFF. The DNA of the CDR3 is TGTGCCAGCAGCCAGAAGAAGGGACAGGGGCCTAGCGGGAGAGCTTACAATGAGCAGTTCTTC. The full variable domain, its missing parts supplied by reference TRBV7-6 and TRBJ2-1, is GAGVSQSPRYKVTKRGQDVALRCDPISGHVSLYWYRQALGQGPEFLTYFNYEAQQDKSGLPNDRFSAERPEGSISTLTIQRTEQRDSAMYRCASSQKKGQGPSGRAYNEQFFGPGTRLTVL.

This clonotype was seen at least ten times. The V gene is TRBV5-4, the J gene TRBJ2-5, with TRBD1 identical over 8 bases. V lost 3 bases and J lost 4; bases outside the gene matches: 5. The germline CDR1 and CDR2 sequences are SGHNT and YYREEE (reference sequence). The CDR3 length is 14 residues. In DNA form, the CDR3 reads TGTGCCAGCAGCTCCGCGACAGGGGTAGAGACCCAGTACTTC. Translating gives CASSSATGVETQYF.

The sample holds many counts of this clonotype. The gene calls are TRBV29-1 and TRBJ1-2, with D perhaps matching TRBD1 (6 bases). The ends were cut back, 3 bases at V and 3 bases at J, with 8 bases in the middle. In germline, CDR1 is SQVTM, CDR2 ANQGSEA. The CDR3 consists of 12 residues. CDR3 sequence: CSVDRGDYGYTF. The CDR3 coding sequence is TGCAGCGTTGACAGGGGAGACTATGGCTACACCTTC.

This clonotype was detected only a few times. The CDR3 loop reads CASSRETNYGYTF. The CDR3 nucleotides are TGTGCCAGCAGCCGGGAGACTAACTATGGCTACACCTTC. This chain uses TRBV12-3 or TRBV12-4 with TRBJ1-2; D unclear. V lost 6 bases, J lost 0 bases, and 8 bases lay in between. CDR3 length equals 13 residues.

This clonotype turned up a few times. The CDR3 spells CASTPSGSSYEQYF. In DNA form, the CDR3 reads TGCGCCAGCACTCCCAGCGGGAGCTCCTACGAGCAGTACTTC. This sequence joins TRBV10-2 and TRBJ2-7; 8 positions agree with TRBD2. The CDR3 extends over 14 amino acids. With V trimmed by 7 bases and J by 0 bases, 5 bases remained unmatched. Germline assignment: CDR1 WSHSY and CDR2 SAAADI.